This TCR beta chain was documented in a study of vaccination and CD4 T cells after COVID-19. Turning to the study itself: Post-vaccine sampling followed dose two by a median about 72 days (range 14 to 241). Overlapping spike peptides of SARS-CoV-2, HCoV-NL63, HCoV-OC43 and HCoV-229E stimulated the cells.

V dropped 5 bases and J dropped 0 bases, with 18 bases sitting between them. Germline CDR1 is SEHNR and CDR2 is FQNEAQ (reference sequence). The CDR3 is 17 residues long. Sequencing of the DNA from cultured CD4+ T cells was carried out with the Oncomine TCR Beta short-read assay. TCRdb called the PCR reads again in MiXCR, with one record for every CDR3 protein. The sample includes about 18,000 distinct CDR3 sequences, roughly half seen only once; the top ten take approximately 13%. Specified treatment: approximately 11-day PBMC culture with coronavirus spike peptide pools or control peptides (ViraFEST assay). The ViraFEST method relied on peptide pools to expand antigen-specific T cells, followed by TCR sequencing. Half of the medium was exchanged for fresh IL-2 medium, first on day 3 and then on day 7. This clonotype was detected only a few times. The antigen is undetermined.

The sample comprised CD4+ T cells from blood, cultured in vitro. V is TRBV7-9 and J is TRBJ2-3; D uncertain. The TCR originated in a human donor who had recovered from COVID-19. The CDR3 reads CASSPPFGGRSTDTQYF. Here the CDR3 DNA reads TGTGCCAGCAGCCCCCCCTTTGGCGGACGAAGCACAGATACGCAGTATTTT. Supplemented by reference TRBV7-9 and TRBJ2-3, the full variable domain reads DTGVSQNPRHKITKRGQNVTFRCDPISEHNRLYWYRQTLGQGPEFLTYFQNEAQLEKSRLLSDRFSAERPKGSFSTLEIQRTEQGDSAMYLCASSPPFGGRSTDTQYFGPGTRLTVL.